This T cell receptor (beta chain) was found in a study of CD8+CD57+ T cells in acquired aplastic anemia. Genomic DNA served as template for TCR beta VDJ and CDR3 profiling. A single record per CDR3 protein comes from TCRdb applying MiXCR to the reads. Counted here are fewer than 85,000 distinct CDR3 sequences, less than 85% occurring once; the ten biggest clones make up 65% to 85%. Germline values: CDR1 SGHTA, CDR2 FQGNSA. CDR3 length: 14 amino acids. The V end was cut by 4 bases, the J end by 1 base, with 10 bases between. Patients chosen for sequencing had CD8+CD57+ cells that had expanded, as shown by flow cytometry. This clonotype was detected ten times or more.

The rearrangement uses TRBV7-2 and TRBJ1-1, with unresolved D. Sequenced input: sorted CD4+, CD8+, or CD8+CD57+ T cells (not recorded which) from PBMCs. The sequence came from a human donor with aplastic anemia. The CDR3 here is CASSSDGRNTEAFF. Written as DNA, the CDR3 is TGTGCCAGCAGCTCGGACGGCCGGAACACTGAAGCTTTCTTT.